Each of the 8 T cell receptor beta chains below was sequenced from the same sample in a study of CD8 T cells in Susac syndrome. RNA amounts of about 0.5 to 1 ug underwent reverse transcription with random hexamers. Using its own MiXCR run on the immunoSEQ multiplex PCR reads, TCRdb lists one record per CDR3 protein. The table includes about 85,000 distinct CDR3 sequences, 85% to 95% detected once. The sample comprised CD8+ T cells from PBMCs. These receptor sequences come from a human donor with Susac syndrome.

V is TRBV5-6 and J is TRBJ1-2; 7 bases line up with TRBD1. The CDR3 spans 16 residues. V shed 0 bases and J 1 base; nucleotides not matched to a gene: 6. CDR1 and CDR2 from the germline V gene are SGHDT and YYEEEE. The CDR3 here is CASSLAGTVSNYGYTF. Here the CDR3 DNA reads TGTGCCAGCAGCTTGGCCGGGACAGTCAGTAACTATGGCTACACCTTC.

The rearrangement uses TRBV12-3 or TRBV12-4 and TRBJ2-1; D unclear. The CDR3 sequence is 12 residues long. V dropped 5 bases and J dropped 6 bases, with 8 bases sitting between them. CDR3: CASSPTGNEQFF. The CDR3 nucleotides read TGTGCCAGCAGTCCCACGGGCAATGAGCAGTTCTTC.

This clonotype was observed once. V is TRBV2 and J is TRBJ2-1; D might be TRBD2 (6 bases). Trimming took off 0 bases at V and 5 bases at J, with 11 bases between the two ends. This CDR3 region has 15 residues. Germline CDR1 reads SNHLY; CDR2 reads FYNNEI. The CDR3 sequence: CASSEAGGTNNEQFF. Written as DNA, the CDR3 is TGTGCCAGCAGTGAAGCTGGGGGGACCAACAATGAGCAGTTCTTC.

V usage is TRBV29-1 and J usage is TRBJ2-3, with D possibly being TRBD2 (6 bases). Germline V gene data show CDR1 as SQVTM and CDR2 as ANQGSEA. The CDR3 covers 15 residues. V dropped 7 bases and J dropped 1 base, with 18 bases sitting between them. The CDR3: CSATFGGVGTDTQYF. The CDR3 DNA reads as TGCAGCGCCACTTTCGGAGGGGTGGGCACAGATACGCAGTATTTT.

The chain recombines TRBV3-1 with TRBJ2-5; 14 nucleotides agree with TRBD2. This CDR3 has 16 residues. Germline CDR1 LGHDT, CDR2 YNNKEL (reference sequence). V shed 5 bases, J shed 5 bases, and the junction held 7 bases outside the gene matches. The CDR3 DNA reads as TGTGCCAGCAGCTCCGGGACTAGCGGGAGTGAGGAGACCCAGTACTTC. This codes for CASSSGTSGSEETQYF.

The chain links TRBV7-7 to TRBJ2-7; 8 nucleotides align to TRBD2. Germline assignment: CDR1 SSHAT and CDR2 FNYEAQ (reference sequence). The CDR3 runs 11 residues. The CDR3 reads CASGNGYEQYF. Here the CDR3 DNA reads TGTGCTAGCGGGAACGGCTACGAGCAGTACTTC.

This chain connects TRBV20-1 to TRBJ1-4; TRBD1 might be the D (6 bases). Germline assignment: CDR1 DFQATT and CDR2 SNEGSKA (reference sequence). Between the trimmed V and J ends, which lost 6 bases and 1 base, there was a span of 12 bases. The CDR3 runs 14 residues. The CDR3 nucleotides read TGCAGTGCAGTTGGAGGGGGAACTAATGAAAAACTGTTTTTT. Protein: CSAVGGGTNEKLFF.

V and J are TRBV12-3 or TRBV12-4 and TRBJ1-1, with no clear D. There are 14 residues in the CDR3. The ends were cut back, 5 bases at V and 1 base at J, with 11 bases in the middle. The CDR3 sequence is CASSPLGGNTEAFF. CDR3 in DNA: TGTGCCAGCAGTCCCCTGGGCGGGAACACTGAAGCTTTCTTT.